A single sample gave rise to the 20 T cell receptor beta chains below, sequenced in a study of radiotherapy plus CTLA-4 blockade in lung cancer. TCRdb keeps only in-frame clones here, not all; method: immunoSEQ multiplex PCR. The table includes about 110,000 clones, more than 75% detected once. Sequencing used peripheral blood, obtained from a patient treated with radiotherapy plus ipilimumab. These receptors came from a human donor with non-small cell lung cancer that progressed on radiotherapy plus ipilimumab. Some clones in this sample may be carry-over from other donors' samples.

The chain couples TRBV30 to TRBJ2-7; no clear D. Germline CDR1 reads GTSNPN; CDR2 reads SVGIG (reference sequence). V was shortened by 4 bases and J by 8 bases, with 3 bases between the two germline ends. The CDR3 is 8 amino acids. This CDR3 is CAWMKQYF. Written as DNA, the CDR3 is TGTGCCTGGATGAAGCAGTACTTC.

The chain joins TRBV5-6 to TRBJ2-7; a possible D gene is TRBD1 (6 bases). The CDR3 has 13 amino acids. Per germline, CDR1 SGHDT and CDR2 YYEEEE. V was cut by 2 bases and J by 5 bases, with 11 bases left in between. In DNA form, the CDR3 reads TGTGCCAGCAGCTTTTGGGGGCTAAACGAGCAGTACTTC. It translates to CASSFWGLNEQYF.

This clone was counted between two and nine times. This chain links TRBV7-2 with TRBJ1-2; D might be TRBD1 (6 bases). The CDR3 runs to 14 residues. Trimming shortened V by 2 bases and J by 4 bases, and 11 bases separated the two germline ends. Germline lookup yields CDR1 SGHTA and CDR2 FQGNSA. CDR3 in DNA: TGTGCCAGCAGCTTAAACAGGGATATCTATGGCTACACCTTC. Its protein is CASSLNRDIYGYTF.

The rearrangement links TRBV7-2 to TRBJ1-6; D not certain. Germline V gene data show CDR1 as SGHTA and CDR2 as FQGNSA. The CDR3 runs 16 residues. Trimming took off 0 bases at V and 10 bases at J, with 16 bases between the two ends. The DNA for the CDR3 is TGTGCCAGCAGCTTAGCGCTTTGGGGTTCTGCCTCACCCCTCCACTTT. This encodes CASSLALWGSASPLHF.

The CDR3 loop reads CASSARGGGEYNEQFF. In DNA form, the CDR3 reads TGTGCCAGCAGTGCTAGGGGCGGGGGAGAGTACAATGAGCAGTTCTTC. This rearrangement joins TRBV6-6 to TRBJ2-1, with 7 bases aligning to TRBD2. After removal of 5 bases from V and 4 bases from J, the junction contained 11 bases not matched to a gene. This CDR3 contains 16 residues. Germline V gene sequence: CDR1 MNHNY, CDR2 SVGAGI (reference sequence).

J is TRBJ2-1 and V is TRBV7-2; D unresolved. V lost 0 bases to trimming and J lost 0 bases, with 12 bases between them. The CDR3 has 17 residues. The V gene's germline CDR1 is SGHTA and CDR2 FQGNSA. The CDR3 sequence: CASSLAGVGYSYNEQFF. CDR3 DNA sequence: TGTGCCAGCAGCTTAGCGGGTGTAGGGTACTCCTACAATGAGCAGTTCTTC.

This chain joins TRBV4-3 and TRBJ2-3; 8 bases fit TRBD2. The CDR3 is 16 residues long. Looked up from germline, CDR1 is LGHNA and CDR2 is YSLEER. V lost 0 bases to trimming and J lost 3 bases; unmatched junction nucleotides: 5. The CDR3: CASSQDTSGGTDTQYF. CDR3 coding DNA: TGCGCCAGCAGCCAAGATACCAGCGGGGGAACAGATACGCAGTATTTT.

The CDR3 loop is CASSRKLAGSTDTQYF. CDR3 DNA sequence: TGTGCCAGCAGCAGAAAACTAGCGGGAAGCACAGATACGCAGTATTTT. The chain is built from TRBV5-4 and TRBJ2-3; 10 nucleotides align to TRBD2. With 4 bases clipped from V and 0 bases from J, the junction kept 5 bases outside the gene matches. The CDR3 runs 16 residues. Germline CDR1 reads SGHNT; CDR2 reads YYREEE (reference sequence).

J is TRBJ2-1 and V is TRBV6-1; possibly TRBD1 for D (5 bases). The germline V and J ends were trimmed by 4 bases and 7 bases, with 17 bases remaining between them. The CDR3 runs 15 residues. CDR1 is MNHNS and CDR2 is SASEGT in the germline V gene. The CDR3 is CASSVRAGFENEQFF. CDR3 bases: TGTGCCAGCAGTGTCAGGGCCGGGTTCGAGAATGAGCAGTTCTTC.

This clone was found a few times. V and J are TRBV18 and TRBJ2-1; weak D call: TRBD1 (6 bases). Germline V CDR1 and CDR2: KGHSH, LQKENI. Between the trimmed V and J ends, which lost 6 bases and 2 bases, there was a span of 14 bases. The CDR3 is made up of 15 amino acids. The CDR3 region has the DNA TGTGCCAGCTCGTCAGGACAGATCACCTACAATGAGCAGTTCTTC. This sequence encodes CASSSGQITYNEQFF.

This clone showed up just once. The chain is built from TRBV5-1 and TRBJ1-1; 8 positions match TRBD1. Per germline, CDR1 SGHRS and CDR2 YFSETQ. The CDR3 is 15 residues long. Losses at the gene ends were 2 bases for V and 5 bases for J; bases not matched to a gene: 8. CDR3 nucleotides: TGCGCCAGCAGCTTCATCGGGACAGGCGGTACTGAAGCTTTCTTT. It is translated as CASSFIGTGGTEAFF. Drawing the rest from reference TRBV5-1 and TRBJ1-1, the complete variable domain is KAGVTQTPRYLIKTRGQQVTLSCSPISGHRSVSWYQQTPGQGLQFLFEYFSETQRNKGNFPGRFSGRQFSNSRSEMNVSTLELGDSALYLCASSFIGTGGTEAFFGQGTRLTVV.

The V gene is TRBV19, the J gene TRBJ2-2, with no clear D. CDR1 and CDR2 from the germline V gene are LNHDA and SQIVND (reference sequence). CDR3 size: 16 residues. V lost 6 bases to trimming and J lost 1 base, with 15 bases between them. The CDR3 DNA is TGTGCCAGTAGGCCCCTCAGGAGTGGGAACACCGGGGAGCTGTTTTTT. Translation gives CASRPLRSGNTGELFF. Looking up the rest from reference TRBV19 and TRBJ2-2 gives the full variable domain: DGGITQSPKYLFRKEGQNVTLSCEQNLNHDAMYWYRQDPGQGLRLIYYSQIVNDFQKGDIAEGYSVSREKKESFPLTVTSAQKNPTAFYLCASRPLRSGNTGELFFGEGSRLTVL.

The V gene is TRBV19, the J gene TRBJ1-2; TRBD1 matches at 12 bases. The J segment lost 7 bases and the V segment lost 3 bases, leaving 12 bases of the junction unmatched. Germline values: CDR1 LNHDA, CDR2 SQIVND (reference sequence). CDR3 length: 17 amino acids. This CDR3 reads CASSITLWDRGRSGYTF. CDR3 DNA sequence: TGTGCCAGTAGTATCACCCTCTGGGACAGGGGGCGAAGTGGCTACACCTTC.

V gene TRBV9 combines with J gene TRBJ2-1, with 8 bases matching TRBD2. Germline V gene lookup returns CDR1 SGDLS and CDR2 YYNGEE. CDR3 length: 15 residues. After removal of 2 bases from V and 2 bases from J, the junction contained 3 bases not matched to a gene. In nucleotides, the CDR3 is TGTGCCAGCAGCGTGGGGACTAGTGCCTACAATGAGCAGTTCTTC. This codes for CASSVGTSAYNEQFF.

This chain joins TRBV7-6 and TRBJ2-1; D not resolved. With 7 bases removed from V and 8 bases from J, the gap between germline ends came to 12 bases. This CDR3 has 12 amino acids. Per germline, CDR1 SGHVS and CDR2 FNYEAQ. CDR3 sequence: CASNKGFHEQFF. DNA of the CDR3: TGTGCCAGCAACAAAGGGTTTCATGAGCAGTTCTTC.

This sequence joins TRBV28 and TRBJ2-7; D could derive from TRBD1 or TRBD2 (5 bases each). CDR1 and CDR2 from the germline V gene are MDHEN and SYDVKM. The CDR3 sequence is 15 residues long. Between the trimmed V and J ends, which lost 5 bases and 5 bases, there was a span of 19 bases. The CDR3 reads CASSNGGVSFHEQYF. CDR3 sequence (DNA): TGTGCCAGCAGTAATGGGGGTGTATCCTTCCACGAGCAGTACTTC.

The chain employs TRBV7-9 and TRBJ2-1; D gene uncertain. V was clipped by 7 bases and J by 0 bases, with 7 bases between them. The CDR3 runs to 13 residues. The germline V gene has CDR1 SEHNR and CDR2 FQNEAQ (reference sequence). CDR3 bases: TGTGCCAGCACGGCTAGCTCCTACAATGAGCAGTTCTTC. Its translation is CASTASSYNEQFF.

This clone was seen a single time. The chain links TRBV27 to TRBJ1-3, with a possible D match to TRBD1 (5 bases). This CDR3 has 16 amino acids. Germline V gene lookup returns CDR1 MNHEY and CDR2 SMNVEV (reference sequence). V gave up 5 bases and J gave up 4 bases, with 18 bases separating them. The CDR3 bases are TGTGCCAGCAGTCGAACCACAGGTTCGGCAGGAAACACCATATATTTT. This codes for CASSRTTGSAGNTIYF.

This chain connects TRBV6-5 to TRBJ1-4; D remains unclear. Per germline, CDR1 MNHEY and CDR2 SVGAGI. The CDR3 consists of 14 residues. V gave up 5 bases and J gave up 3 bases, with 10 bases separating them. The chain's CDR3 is CASSPSGANEKLFF. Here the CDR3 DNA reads TGTGCCAGCAGTCCCTCGGGAGCTAATGAAAAACTGTTTTTT.

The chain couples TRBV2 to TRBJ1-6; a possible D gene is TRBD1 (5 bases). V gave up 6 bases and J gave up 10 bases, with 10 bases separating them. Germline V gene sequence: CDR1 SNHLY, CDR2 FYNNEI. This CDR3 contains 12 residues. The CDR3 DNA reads TGTGCCAGCAGGGACATGAGCTCACCCCTCCACTTT. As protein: CASRDMSSPLHF.